This T cell receptor beta chain appears in the sequencing data of a study of OX40 agonist ivuxolimab in advanced cancers. Assay used: immunoSEQ multiplex PCR; TCRdb lists only in-frame clones, some missing. The sample holds about 80,000 clones, about 94% seen once. Per germline, CDR1 SGDLS and CDR2 YYNGEE. This CDR3 comprises 16 residues. Unmatched junction bases numbered 9, after V lost 4 bases and J lost 1 base. V usage is TRBV9 and J usage is TRBJ1-1; 8 nucleotides match TRBD1. The specimen was CD4+ or CD8+ T cells sorted from blood, collected in a trial of the OX40 agonist ivuxolimab. The origin of this receptor is an adult with an advanced solid tumor such as melanoma, head and neck, liver or kidney cancer. The CDR3 is CASSTNGGQENTEAFF. The CDR3 DNA reads TGTGCCAGCAGCACGAACGGGGGACAGGAGAACACTGAAGCTTTCTTT.